These 28 T cell receptor beta chains originate from one sample sequenced in a study of blood T cell repertoires in COVID-19. Profiling relied on immunoSEQ multiplex PCR, and the TCRdb table lists in-frame clones only, not all of them. The sample has 350,000 to 400,000 clones; 80% to 90% are singletons. Sequenced material: PBMCs or T cells enriched from blood (not recorded which). The receptors were sampled from a man aged 35-49 years in a cohort exposed to, infected with or recovered from COVID-19 (not recorded which).

This chain joins TRBV28 and TRBJ2-7; 12 bases are shared with TRBD2. Germline CDR1 MDHEN, CDR2 SYDVKM. Trimming took 4 bases from V and 3 from J; bases not matched to a gene: 4. The CDR3 sequence is 15 residues long. CDR3 in amino acids: CASSSRLAGVYEQYF. The CDR3 DNA follows: TGTGCCAGCAGTTCACGACTAGCGGGAGTCTACGAGCAGTACTTC.

The chain uses TRBV7-9 and TRBJ1-1; D perhaps matches TRBD1 (6 bases). This CDR3 comprises 15 residues. Trimming cost V 1 base and J 0 bases, with 9 bases left between them. The germline CDR1 and CDR2 sequences are SEHNR and FQNEAQ (reference sequence). In DNA, the CDR3 is TGTGCCAGCAGCTTAGGGACAGTCATGAACACTGAAGCTTTCTTT. Translated, it gives CASSLGTVMNTEAFF. Full variable domain (missing parts from reference TRBV7-9 and TRBJ1-1): DTGVSQNPRHKITKRGQNVTFRCDPISEHNRLYWYRQTLGQGPEFLTYFQNEAQLEKSRLLSDRFSAERPKGSFSTLEIQRTEQGDSAMYLCASSLGTVMNTEAFFGQGTRLTVV.

This clone was picked up one time. The genes are TRBV9 and TRBJ1-2, with TRBD1 matching 7 bases. The CDR3 covers 15 residues. CDR1 is SGDLS, CDR2 YYNGEE, per germline. Trimming cost V 3 bases and J 5 bases; bases outside gene matches: 10. The CDR3 nucleotides read TGTGCCAGCAGCGCCGGACCGGGACAGCAGTATGGCTACACCTTC. Its protein is CASSAGPGQQYGYTF.

Concerning this clone itself: The sample has other DNA sequences that encode this CDR3 too. The CDR3 sequence: CASRDTANYGYTF. CDR3 in DNA: TGTGCCAGTCGGGACACAGCTAACTATGGCTACACCTTC. This chain joins TRBV19 and TRBJ1-2; tentative D call: TRBD1 (6 bases). Looked up from germline, CDR1 is LNHDA and CDR2 is SQIVND (reference sequence). V gave up 8 bases and J gave up 0 bases, with 10 bases separating them. The CDR3 covers 13 residues.

The rearrangement uses TRBV18 and TRBJ1-3; D is perhaps TRBD1 (6 bases). V lost 4 bases and J 0 bases, leaving 10 bases between the germline ends. Germline V gives CDR1 KGHSH, CDR2 LQKENI. The CDR3 runs to 15 residues. This chain's CDR3 is CASSRDTNSGNTIYF. The CDR3 region has the DNA TGTGCCAGCTCACGGGACACAAACTCTGGAAACACCATATATTTT.

The gene calls are TRBV6-9 and TRBJ2-7; maybe TRBD2 (6 bases). The CDR3 has 13 residues. CDR1 and CDR2 (germline): MNHGY, SVAAGI. The V gene lost 10 bases and the J gene lost 2 bases, with 15 bases spanning the gap. In nucleotides, the CDR3 is TGTGCCAAAGGGACTTACCCAACCTACGAGCAGTACTTC. Its translation is CAKGTYPTYEQYF.

The rearrangement links TRBV4-1 to TRBJ2-1, with 10 bases aligning to TRBD2. The V gene end was trimmed by 0 bases and the J gene end by 8 bases; junction bases not matched to a gene: 7. This CDR3 is built from 16 residues. CDR1 and CDR2 (germline): MGHRA, YSYEKL. Here the CDR3 DNA reads TGCGCCAGCAGCCAAGAAACGGCTAGCGGGAGCCATGAGCAGTTCTTC. This gives the protein CASSQETASGSHEQFF.

V usage is TRBV27 and J usage is TRBJ2-6; 9 nucleotides agree with TRBD1. Germline V lookup: CDR1 MNHEY, CDR2 SMNVEV (reference sequence). The CDR3 is made up of 16 amino acids. Trimming at V came to 2 bases and at J to 4 bases, leaving 3 bases not matched to a gene. CDR3 amino acids: CASSLTGGTGANVLTF. Written as DNA, the CDR3 is TGTGCCAGCAGTTTAACAGGGGGCACCGGGGCCAACGTCCTGACTTTC. The whole variable domain, remainder taken from reference TRBV27 and TRBJ2-6, is EAQVTQNPRYLITVTGKKLTVTCSQNMNHEYMSWYRQDPGLGLRQIYYSMNVEVTDKGDVPEGYKVSRKEKRNFPLILESPSPNQTSLYFCASSLTGGTGANVLTFGAGSRLTVL.

This clone was observed a few times. The J gene is TRBJ1-2, the V gene TRBV28; TRBD1 matches at 11 bases. This CDR3 region has 13 residues. Trimming at V came to 5 bases and at J to 6 bases, leaving 2 bases not matched to a gene. Germline CDR1 MDHEN, CDR2 SYDVKM. CDR3 in DNA: TGTGCCAGCAGTCAGGACAGGGGGCATGGCTACACCTTC. It specifies CASSQDRGHGYTF.

V is TRBV7-3 and J is TRBJ2-1; TRBD2 matches 9 bases. The CDR3 is 19 residues long. The trim removed 5 bases at V and 0 bases at J, leaving 14 bases unmatched. Germline assignment: CDR1 SGHTA and CDR2 FQGTGA. This CDR3 is CASSRLATSGYSSYNEQFF. The CDR3 DNA reads as TGTGCCAGCAGCCGCCTGGCGACTAGCGGATACAGCTCCTACAATGAGCAGTTCTTC.

The chain carries TRBV5-6 and TRBJ1-5, with D possibly matching TRBD1 (5 bases). The CDR3 has 14 residues. Between the trimmed V and J ends, which lost 2 bases and 5 bases, there was a span of 11 bases. The germline V gene encodes CDR1 SGHDT and CDR2 YYEEEE. The CDR3 loop is CASSFRGADQPQHF. The CDR3 region has the DNA TGTGCCAGCAGCTTTAGGGGTGCGGATCAGCCCCAGCATTTT.

The chain couples TRBV27 to TRBJ2-3; 10 bases map to TRBD2. Germline loops: CDR1 MNHEY, CDR2 SMNVEV (reference sequence). Trimming at V came to 2 bases and at J to 2 bases, leaving 13 bases not matched to a gene. The CDR3 runs 19 residues. DNA of the CDR3: TGTGCCAGCAGTTTACGCTCCTTCATAGCGGGAGGCAACACAGATACGCAGTATTTT. Its translation is CASSLRSFIAGGNTDTQYF.

V usage is TRBV9 and J usage is TRBJ2-1; D perhaps matches TRBD1 (6 bases). CDR3 length: 17 residues. The germline gives CDR1 SGDLS, CDR2 YYNGEE. Trimming left V 0 bases short and J 4 bases short, with 17 bases between. The CDR3 here is CASSVGVQGLAYNEQFF. CDR3 bases: TGTGCCAGCAGCGTAGGAGTGCAGGGGCTTGCGTACAATGAGCAGTTCTTC.

This clone was recorded once. The V call is TRBV4-1, the J call TRBJ1-5, with a weak D call TRBD1 (6 bases). Trimming took 0 bases from V and 4 from J, leaving 19 bases between them. CDR3 length: 18 amino acids. Germline V gene data show CDR1 as MGHRA and CDR2 as YSYEKL. CDR3 in DNA: TGCGCCAGCAGCCAAGAGGGCTTCCGGGACACGCAAAATCAGCCCCAGCATTTT. Its translation: CASSQEGFRDTQNQPQHF.

The chain carries TRBV28 and TRBJ1-2, with TRBD1 identical over 10 bases. The CDR3 totals 14 residues. The J segment lost 8 bases and the V segment lost 5 bases, leaving 8 bases of the junction unmatched. The V gene's germline CDR1 is MDHEN and CDR2 SYDVKM. In DNA, the CDR3 is TGTGCCAGCAGTATCCGGGACAGGGGATTAGGCTACACCTTC. This translates into CASSIRDRGLGYTF.

This sequence joins TRBV5-5 and TRBJ2-5; tentative D call: TRBD2 (6 bases). This CDR3 is 16 amino acids long. Per the germline V gene, CDR1 is SGHKS and CDR2 is YYEKEE (reference sequence). Trimming cost V 0 bases and J 5 bases, with 17 bases left between them. The DNA for the CDR3 is TGTGCCAGCAGCTTGGCCTTGGGGGGTCTCGGGGAGACCCAGTACTTC. Residues: CASSLALGGLGETQYF.

The chain links TRBV5-1 to TRBJ2-7, with 9 bases fitting TRBD2. Losses at the gene ends were 3 bases for V and 4 bases for J; bases not matched to a gene: 5. The CDR3 is 14 residues long. Germline lookup yields CDR1 SGHRS and CDR2 YFSETQ. The CDR3 bases are TGCGCCAGCAGCTCAAGCGGGAGGCTTTACGAGCAGTACTTC. Translated: CASSSSGRLYEQYF.

The chain employs TRBV6-5 and TRBJ2-5; D remains ambiguous. The CDR3 has 16 amino acids. V lost 0 bases, J lost 1 base, and 12 bases lay in between. Germline-derived CDR1 and CDR2 are MNHEY and SVGAGI. CDR3 region: CASSYSIQPGQETQYF. In nucleotides, the CDR3 is TGTGCCAGCAGTTACTCGATACAGCCAGGCCAAGAGACCCAGTACTTC.

J is TRBJ1-4 and V is TRBV2; TRBD1 is a possible D gene (5 bases). Trimming took off 1 base at V and 10 bases at J, with 10 bases between the two ends. The CDR3 runs to 13 residues. CDR1 is SNHLY and CDR2 is FYNNEI in the germline V gene. CDR3 in amino acids: CASSEDGHGKLFF. CDR3 in DNA: TGTGCCAGCAGTGAAGATGGACATGGAAAACTGTTTTTT.

A single count supports this clone. CDR3 in DNA: TGTGCCAGCAGCTCGGACAGGACTAATGAAAAACTGTTTTTT. Translation gives CASSSDRTNEKLFF. This chain links TRBV7-9 with TRBJ1-4, with TRBD1 identical over 7 bases. CDR1 SEHNR and CDR2 FQNEAQ come from the germline V gene (reference sequence). The CDR3 runs to 14 residues. Losses at the gene ends were 4 bases for V and 2 bases for J; bases not matched to a gene: 1.

The chain joins TRBV30 to TRBJ1-2; no reliable D call. This CDR3 has 16 residues. The V end was cut by 4 bases, the J end by 0 bases, with 18 bases between. Per the germline V gene, CDR1 is GTSNPN and CDR2 is SVGIG (reference sequence). CDR3 nucleotides: TGTGCCTGGATCACCCCCAACACGAATTCTAACTATGGCTACACCTTC. It encodes CAWITPNTNSNYGYTF.

This chain links TRBV6-5 with TRBJ1-5, with D unresolved. This CDR3 comprises 15 residues. CDR1 is MNHEY and CDR2 is SVGAGI in the germline V gene. Trimming removed 0 bases from V and 1 base from J, with 7 bases in between. The CDR3 is CASSYSYGSNQPQHF. The CDR3 nucleotides read TGTGCCAGCAGTTACTCCTACGGGAGCAATCAGCCCCAGCATTTT.

This clone showed up just a few times. The chain has TRBV27 and TRBJ1-5, with D perhaps matching TRBD1 (6 bases). Trimming left V 2 bases short and J 2 bases short, with 16 bases between. CDR3 length: 17 amino acids. The V gene's germline CDR1 is MNHEY and CDR2 SMNVEV (reference sequence). The CDR3 here is CASSLRGGGGGNQPQHF. The CDR3 nucleotides are TGTGCCAGCAGTTTACGGGGCGGGGGCGGCGGCAATCAGCCCCAGCATTTT.

The chain uses TRBV6-2 or TRBV6-3 and TRBJ2-1, with D uncertain. Germline-derived CDR1 and CDR2 are MNHEY and SVGEGT. This CDR3 is 13 amino acids long. The ends were cut back, 6 bases at V and 4 bases at J, with 10 bases in the middle. The CDR3 sequence is CASSPDWYNEQFF. DNA of the CDR3: TGTGCCAGCAGCCCCGACTGGTACAATGAGCAGTTCTTC.

The chain recombines TRBV5-1 with TRBJ2-2, with 9 bases fitting TRBD2. The CDR3 runs to 15 residues. V dropped 0 bases and J dropped 3; count of bases not matched to a gene: 0. Germline V lookup: CDR1 SGHRS, CDR2 YFSETQ. CDR3 in DNA: TGCGCCAGCAGCTTGGGACTAGCGGACACCGGGGAGCTGTTTTTT. It codes for CASSLGLADTGELFF.

The chain carries TRBV28 and TRBJ1-2; D unclear. This CDR3 has 12 amino acids. Per germline, CDR1 MDHEN and CDR2 SYDVKM. The V and J ends lost 8 bases and 8 bases respectively, with 15 bases between them. Written as DNA, the CDR3 is TGTGCCAGCTCTCAACCCCGGTTAGGCTACACCTTC. Its protein is CASSQPRLGYTF.

The CDR3 DNA sequence: TGTGCCACCAGCAGAGAGGGTCTAGCGGGAGGGCTACGTGCAGATACGCAGTATTTT. Amino acids: CATSREGLAGGLRADTQYF. The J gene is TRBJ2-3, the V gene TRBV15; 12 bases align to TRBD2. With V trimmed by 0 bases and J by 4 bases, 11 bases remained unmatched. Germline CDR1 and CDR2: LNHNV and YYDKDF (reference sequence). CDR3 length: 19 amino acids.

The chain carries TRBV11-2 and TRBJ2-7; tentatively, D is TRBD1 (6 bases). The CDR3 contains 15 residues. The V and J ends lost 3 bases and 1 base respectively, with 13 bases between them. The V gene's germline CDR1 is SGHAT and CDR2 FQNNGV. The CDR3 reads CASSLKQGISYEQYF. CDR3 nucleotide sequence: TGTGCCAGCAGCTTGAAACAGGGTATATCCTACGAGCAGTACTTC.